This T cell receptor beta chain derives from a study of blood T cells in healthy people across ages. Through a sample-barcoded 5' primer and a J-beta primer mix, a second PCR was run for 7 to 11 cycles. TCRdb analysed the 5' RACE reads with MiXCR anew, one entry per CDR3 protein. The sample holds 1.2 million to 1.5 million distinct CDR3 sequences, around 59% seen once. The ends lost 4 bases at V and 6 bases at J; junction bases unmatched: 4. This CDR3 has 15 amino acids. Germline CDR1 KGHDR, CDR2 SFDVKD. The source of this sequence is a man aged 18 to 29 in good health. Sequencing was performed on blood. The chain links TRBV24-1 to TRBJ2-1, with TRBD2 identical over 11 bases. Written as DNA, the CDR3 is TGTGCCACCAGTGACTCCGGGACTAGCGGCAATGAGCAGTTCTTC. Encoded protein: CATSDSGTSGNEQFF.